This TCR beta chain is from a study of blood T cell repertoires in COVID-19. About the study: Nucleic acid was either cDNA or gDNA, and it came from T cells, B-cell-depleted T cells, or PBMCs.

V shed 4 bases, J shed 0 bases, and the junction held 6 bases outside the gene matches. The CDR3 is 16 amino acids. In germline, CDR1 is SGHTS, CDR2 YDEGEE. Sequencing was performed with immunoSEQ multiplex PCR; in TCRdb, only in-frame clones are kept and a portion is missing. The profile shows tens of thousands of clones, roughly 90% of them singletons. This receptor was obtained from a human donor in a cohort sampled during active COVID-19. Sequences were obtained from peripheral blood. This sequence joins TRBV5-8 and TRBJ1-5, with TRBD1 identical over 8 bases. Here the CDR3 DNA reads TGTGCCAGCAGCCATCGACAGGGGATTAGCAATCAGCCCCAGCATTTT. Amino acid sequence: CASSHRQGISNQPQHF.